The clone carrying this T cell receptor beta chain was detected only a few times. Its specificity is unknown. The data derive from a study of identical twins. Only healthy Caucasians were included as donors. Study-wide points: Model-predicted out-of-frame TCR alpha sharing fell below observed values in monozygotic twins. The study drew conclusions from cross-sectional statistical analysis, not from following the same donors. Zero-insertion results could be subject to partial confounding by invariant MAIT and iNKT cells.

Germline-derived CDR1 and CDR2 are SGHTA and FQGNSA. The CDR3 contains 16 residues. V was cut by 1 base and J by 0 bases, with 11 bases left in between. TCRdb reprocessed the 5' RACE reads with MiXCR, giving one entry per CDR3 protein. The sample contains a few hundred thousand distinct CDR3 sequences, roughly 13% of which appear only once. This sample also belongs to another study, concerning yellow fever vaccine responses in identical twins.

The TCR comes from a woman under 30 in good health. The V gene is TRBV7-2, the J gene TRBJ2-3; D not certain. Sequencing input: CD4+ T cells sorted from blood. CDR3 loop: CASSLGPAPSTDTQYF. In DNA, the CDR3 is TGTGCCAGCAGCTTAGGGCCAGCCCCGAGCACAGATACGCAGTATTTT.